The clone carrying this T cell receptor (beta chain) was observed a handful of times. These data come from a study of T cell repertoires in cytomegalovirus infection. In TCRdb, the reads were re-called with MiXCR into one record per CDR3 protein. Among roughly 320,000 distinct CDR3 sequences listed, over 7.5% were seen once. Trimming removed 7 bases from V and 5 bases from J, with 9 bases in between. The CDR3 is 12 residues long. The germline CDR1 and CDR2 sequences are SEHNR and FQNEAQ (reference sequence). Source material: PBMCs. This clonotype originated in a human donor in good health (CMV status not recorded). Some clones in this sample may be carry-over from other donors' samples. This chain joins TRBV7-9 and TRBJ2-1; D call uncertain. Written as DNA, the CDR3 is TGTGCCAGCAAGAAGGAAGACAATGAGCAGTTCTTC. This sequence encodes CASKKEDNEQFF.